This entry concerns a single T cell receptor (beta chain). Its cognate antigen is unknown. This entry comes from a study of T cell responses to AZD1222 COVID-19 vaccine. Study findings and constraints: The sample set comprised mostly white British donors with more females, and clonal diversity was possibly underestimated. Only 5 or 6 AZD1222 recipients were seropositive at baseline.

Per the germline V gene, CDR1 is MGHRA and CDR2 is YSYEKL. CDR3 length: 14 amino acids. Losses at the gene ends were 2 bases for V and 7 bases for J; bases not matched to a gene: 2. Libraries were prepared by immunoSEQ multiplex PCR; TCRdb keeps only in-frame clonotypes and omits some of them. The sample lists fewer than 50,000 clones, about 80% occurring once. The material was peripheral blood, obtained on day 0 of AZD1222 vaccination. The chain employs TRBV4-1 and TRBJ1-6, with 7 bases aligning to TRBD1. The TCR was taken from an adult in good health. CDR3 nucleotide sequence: TGCGCCAGCAGCCAACGACAGGGAAATTCACCCCTCCACTTT. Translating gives CASSQRQGNSPLHF.